The 9 T cell receptor beta chains below come from one sample, sequenced in a study of cytomegalovirus exposure and HLA in healthy donors. Amplification used 60 Vbeta primers and 13 Jbeta primers. Produced via immunoSEQ multiplex PCR; TCRdb's table is partial and in-frame only. Seen here are 100,000 or so clones, 60% to 70% observed once, and the top ten hold around 3.9%. The sequencing sample was made of PBMCs. These receptor sequences come from a man under 40 in good health and CMV-seropositive.

J is TRBJ1-5 and V is TRBV19, with D tentatively TRBD1 (5 bases). The CDR3 totals 17 residues. Trimming removed 0 bases at V and 6 bases at J, with 18 bases between. CDR1 and CDR2 (germline): LNHDA, SQIVND (reference sequence). CDR3 protein: CASSIDWPDWGVQPQHF. The CDR3 region has the DNA TGTGCCAGTAGTATAGATTGGCCCGACTGGGGGGTTCAGCCCCAGCATTTT.

V gene TRBV2 combines with J gene TRBJ1-5; 9 nucleotides align to TRBD1. The V gene's germline CDR1 is SNHLY and CDR2 FYNNEI. V was clipped by 8 bases and J by 5 bases; unmatched bases: 4. The CDR3 is 13 residues long. The DNA of the CDR3 is TGTGCCAGCCGGACAGGGGCCTATCAGCCCCAGCATTTT. Residues: CASRTGAYQPQHF.

V usage is TRBV27 and J usage is TRBJ2-5, with 7 bases identical to TRBD2. Germline values: CDR1 MNHEY, CDR2 SMNVEV (reference sequence). The length of the CDR3 is 15 residues. The junction had 5 bases not matched to a gene; V was cut back by 3 bases and J by 1 base. The CDR3 is CASSLTAGPQETQYF. The DNA for the CDR3 is TGTGCCAGCAGTTTGACAGCGGGGCCCCAAGAGACCCAGTACTTC.

The chain links TRBV4-2 to TRBJ1-6; TRBD1 might be the D (6 bases). Germline V gene lookup returns CDR1 LGHNA and CDR2 YNFKEQ. V dropped 4 bases and J dropped 4 bases, with 17 bases sitting between them. The CDR3 covers 17 residues. CDR3 in amino acids: CASSREGGANYNSPLHF. The CDR3, as DNA: TGTGCCAGCAGCCGAGAAGGGGGGGCGAATTATAATTCACCCCTCCACTTT.

The chain links TRBV7-6 to TRBJ1-4; D is ambiguous. This CDR3 has 14 amino acids. Germline lookup yields CDR1 SGHVS and CDR2 FNYEAQ. V was trimmed by 5 bases and J by 1 base, leaving 8 bases between them. CDR3 coding DNA: TGTGCCAGCAGCCGAGGATTAACTAATGAAAAACTGTTTTTT. Residues: CASSRGLTNEKLFF.

The chain links TRBV6-5 to TRBJ2-3; 10 positions agree with TRBD2. Germline CDR1 MNHEY, CDR2 SVGAGI. With V trimmed by 6 bases and J by 2 bases, 5 bases remained unmatched. This CDR3 region has 15 residues. The CDR3 spells CASRPLAGNTDTQYF. In DNA, the CDR3 is TGTGCCAGCAGACCACTAGCGGGGAACACAGATACGCAGTATTTT.

The chain uses TRBV7-3 and TRBJ2-2; the match to TRBD1 covers 9 bases. The CDR3 is 15 residues long. V dropped 5 bases and J dropped 4; count of bases not matched to a gene: 5. Germline V gives CDR1 SGHTA, CDR2 FQGTGA. CDR3 sequence reads: CASSPWDRATGELFF. The CDR3 bases are TGTGCCAGCAGCCCCTGGGACAGGGCCACCGGGGAGCTGTTTTTT.

This clone was seen a few times. V and J are TRBV11-3 and TRBJ1-5, with 9 bases lining up with TRBD1. The CDR3 is made up of 18 amino acids. Germline CDR1 is SGHNT and CDR2 is YENEEA. V was clipped by 4 bases and J by 2 bases; unmatched bases: 12. CDR3 region: CASSSPKDRGGGNQPQHF. The CDR3 coding sequence is TGTGCCAGCAGCTCACCAAAGGACAGGGGAGGGGGCAATCAGCCCCAGCATTTT.

The chain carries TRBV19 and TRBJ1-2, with 8 bases aligning to TRBD1. The CDR3 runs to 14 residues. Germline V lookup: CDR1 LNHDA, CDR2 SQIVND (reference sequence). J lost 8 bases, V lost 6 bases, and 11 bases had no gene match. CDR3 region: CASRHPQGAGGYTF. The CDR3 DNA is TGTGCCAGTAGACATCCCCAGGGGGCAGGAGGCTACACCTTC.